These 2 T cell receptor beta chains share one sample of origin, sequenced in a study of cytomegalovirus exposure and HLA in healthy donors. Profiling relied on immunoSEQ multiplex PCR, and the TCRdb table lists in-frame clones only, not all of them. In the table there are over 200,000 clones, more than 75% of which are singletons. Sequenced input: PBMCs. The receptor set was obtained from a woman in her late teens or twenties in good health and CMV-seropositive.

This rearrangement joins TRBV7-6 to TRBJ2-2, with a weak D call TRBD1 (6 bases). Trimming took 5 bases from V and 12 from J, leaving 28 bases between them. This CDR3 spans 17 amino acids. The germline gives CDR1 SGHVS, CDR2 FNYEAQ. The CDR3 protein is CASSPTSQGSVDPKLFF. The CDR3 bases are TGTGCCAGCAGCCCTACCTCCCAGGGGTCGGTCGACCCAAAGCTGTTTTTT.

The chain is built from TRBV5-5 and TRBJ2-7; perhaps TRBD1 as D (5 bases). The CDR3 has 16 residues. From germline, CDR1 is SGHKS and CDR2 YYEKEE (reference sequence). Trimming took 2 bases from V and 2 from J, leaving 17 bases between them. CDR3 DNA sequence: TGTGCCAGCAGCTTCCGAGGCAGCCTACAGGCCTACGAGCAGTACTTC. Its translation is CASSFRGSLQAYEQYF.